A selection of T cell receptor beta chains follows, all from one sample in a study of blood T cell repertoires in COVID-19. Data came from immunoSEQ multiplex PCR; TCRdb stores just in-frame clones and leaves some out. The data contain under 200,000 clones, around four fifths of them singletons. Source material: PBMCs or T cells enriched from blood (not recorded which). These receptors were taken from a woman in her fifties or sixties who had recovered from COVID-19. Both conserved end residues are part of each CDR3. A D gene is named only where the DNA matches it firmly. Some rows have no size entry. The others give once, few or many, or a class for an expanded clone.

V gene,J gene,D gene,clone size,CDR3 protein,CDR3 DNA
TRBV27,TRBJ2-1,TRBD2,.,CASSLSGRADEQFF,TGTGCCAGCAGTTTAAGCGGGAGGGCCGATGAGCAGTTCTTC
TRBV21-1,TRBJ1-1,.,.,CASRGQWTGGTEAFF,TGTGCCAGCAGGGGACAATGGACCGGAGGCACTGAAGCTTTCTTT
TRBV2,TRBJ2-1,TRBD1,.,CASKADRGSYNEQFF,TGTGCCAGCAAAGCGGACAGGGGGAGTTACAATGAGCAGTTCTTC
TRBV3-1/TRBV3-2,TRBJ1-2,.,.,CASSQDTGNYGYTF,TGTGCCAGCAGCCAAGATACAGGGAACTATGGCTACACCTTC
TRBV5-4,TRBJ2-2,TRBD2,.,CAIHSGLAGDPTGELFF,TGTGCCATACACTCGGGACTAGCGGGAGATCCCACCGGGGAGCTGTTTTTT
TRBV9,TRBJ2-2,.,.,CASSVRLGNTGELFF,TGTGCCAGCAGCGTTCGTCTAGGGAACACCGGGGAGCTGTTTTTT
TRBV24-1,TRBJ1-5,TRBD1,.,CATSDQGAPSNQPQHF,TGTGCCACCAGTGACCAGGGGGCCCCCTCTAATCAGCCCCAGCATTTT
TRBV4-2,TRBJ1-6,.,.,CASRLDSSYNSPLHF,TGTGCCAGCAGGTTGGACAGCTCCTATAATTCACCCCTCCACTTT
TRBV19,TRBJ1-3,TRBD1,.,CASSPQGGSGNTIYF,TGTGCCAGTAGCCCGCAGGGGGGTTCTGGAAACACCATATATTTT
TRBV7-2,TRBJ2-7,TRBD1,few,CASSLGQPGQSREQYF,TGTGCCAGCAGCTTAGGACAGCCGGGACAGTCGAGGGAGCAGTACTTC
TRBV6-1,TRBJ1-1,TRBD1,.,CASSETGGGKGIF,TGTGCCAGCAGTGAAACAGGGGGCGGCAAGGGCATCTTT
TRBV3-1/TRBV3-2,TRBJ1-2,TRBD1,.,CASSQRSAQGAYGYTF,TGTGCCAGCAGCCAAAGATCCGCACAGGGGGCCTATGGCTACACCTTC
TRBV28,TRBJ2-7,TRBD1,once,CASSLTGRYEQYF,TGTGCCAGCAGTCTGACAGGGCGCTACGAGCAGTACTTC
TRBV28,TRBJ1-2,.,.,CASSFNRGAYGYTF,TGTGCCAGCAGTTTTAACCGGGGTGCCTATGGCTACACCTTC
TRBV3-1/TRBV3-2,TRBJ2-2,TRBD2,.,CASSLGLEAGELFF,TGTGCCAGCAGCCTGGGACTAGAGGCCGGGGAGCTGTTTTTT
TRBV5-1,TRBJ2-1,TRBD2,.,CASSLQAGGSYNEQFF,TGCGCCAGCAGCTTGCAAGCGGGGGGCTCCTACAATGAGCAGTTCTTC
TRBV10-2,TRBJ1-1,.,.,CASSESPDSATEAFF,TGCGCCAGCAGTGAGTCCCCGGACTCGGCCACTGAAGCTTTCTTT
TRBV9,TRBJ2-3,.,.,CASSPDWTSTDTQYF,TGTGCCAGCAGCCCAGACTGGACTAGCACAGATACGCAGTATTTT
TRBV7-9,TRBJ2-1,.,.,CASSPGGSQFF,TGTGCCAGCAGCCCGGGGGGCTCGCAGTTCTTC
TRBV19,TRBJ1-2,TRBD1,.,CASSIGQGGYTF,TGTGCCAGTAGTATTGGACAGGGAGGCTACACCTTC
TRBV14,TRBJ2-5,.,.,CASSQDWTGGETQYF,TGTGCCAGCAGCCAAGATTGGACCGGCGGGGAGACCCAGTACTTC
TRBV2,TRBJ1-4,.,.,CASSGLPGVEKLFF,TGTGCCAGCAGTGGGTTACCGGGGGTTGAAAAACTGTTTTTT
TRBV29-1,TRBJ2-5,.,few,CSVDHGQGETQYF,TGCAGCGTTGACCACGGACAAGGAGAGACCCAGTACTTC
TRBV5-1,TRBJ2-1,TRBD2,.,CASSLVAGVGEQFF,TGCGCCAGCAGCTTGGTAGCGGGGGTGGGTGAGCAGTTCTTC
TRBV3-1/TRBV3-2,TRBJ1-1,TRBD1,.,CASRRQGVGEAFF,TGTGCCAGCAGACGACAGGGGGTAGGTGAAGCTTTCTTT
TRBV7-2,TRBJ1-5,.,.,CASSLVQVNQPQHF,TGTGCCAGCAGCTTAGTGCAGGTTAATCAGCCCCAGCATTTT
TRBV7-3,TRBJ2-1,TRBD2,few,CASSRKGLNNEQFF,TGTGCCAGCAGCCGGAAGGGACTAAACAATGAGCAGTTCTTC
TRBV15,TRBJ1-2,TRBD1,.,CATSARTGNYGYTF,TGTGCCACCAGCGCCAGGACAGGGAACTATGGCTACACCTTC
TRBV5-8,TRBJ1-1,.,.,CASSLPGTEAFF,TGTGCCAGCAGCCTGCCGGGGACTGAAGCTTTCTTT
TRBV11-3,TRBJ2-3,.,once,CASSLEASTDTQYF,TGTGCCAGCAGCTTAGAGGCCTCCACAGATACGCAGTATTTT
TRBV7-8,TRBJ1-6,TRBD1,.,CASSLGAGQGENSPLHF,TGTGCCAGCAGCTTAGGTGCGGGCCAGGGGGAGAATTCACCCCTCCACTTT
TRBV6-5,TRBJ1-2,TRBD1,few,CASRSAGQRYTF,TGTGCCAGCAGAAGCGCGGGACAGCGCTACACCTTC
TRBV6-2/TRBV6-3,TRBJ1-5,TRBD1,.,CASSGTGGASRNQPQHF,TGTGCCAGCAGTGGGACAGGGGGCGCGTCACGCAATCAGCCCCAGCATTTT
TRBV7-8,TRBJ2-2,TRBD1,.,CASSLATGFGGELFF,TGTGCCAGCAGCTTAGCGACAGGGTTCGGCGGGGAGCTGTTTTTT
TRBV6-4,TRBJ2-3,TRBD1,many,CASSDSGDRGSDTQYF,TGTGCCAGCAGTGATAGCGGGGACAGGGGTTCAGATACGCAGTATTTT
TRBV4-3,TRBJ1-2,.,.,CASSQADTSNYGYTF,TGCGCCAGCAGCCAGGCGGACACGTCTAACTATGGCTACACCTTC
TRBV28,TRBJ1-2,.,.,CASSSGGTNWGYTF,TGTGCCAGCAGTTCCGGGGGGACGAATTGGGGCTACACCTTC
TRBV7-2,TRBJ2-5,TRBD2,.,CASSLDGLTSGTQYF,TGTGCCAGCAGCTTAGACGGCCTCACTAGCGGGACCCAGTACTTC
TRBV10-3,TRBJ1-2,TRBD1,.,CAISLGQGAFGYTF,TGTGCCATCAGTTTGGGACAGGGAGCTTTTGGCTACACCTTC
TRBV11-3,TRBJ2-3,.,.,CASSAARGTDTQYF,TGTGCCAGCAGCGCGGCCCGGGGCACAGATACGCAGTATTTT
TRBV2,TRBJ2-1,TRBD2,.,CASNLAGGEQFF,TGTGCCAGCAACTTAGCGGGAGGCGAGCAGTTCTTC
TRBV7-8,TRBJ2-1,TRBD2,.,CASSFPALAGGGEQFF,TGTGCCAGCAGCTTCCCGGCCCTAGCGGGGGGAGGGGAGCAGTTCTTC
TRBV6-2/TRBV6-3,TRBJ2-7,.,.,CASSPGQSVYEQYF,TGTGCCAGCAGTCCCGGACAGTCCGTCTACGAGCAGTACTTC
TRBV7-3,TRBJ2-1,.,.,CASSLFVEYEQFF,TGTGCCAGCAGCTTATTTGTGGAGTACGAGCAGTTCTTC
TRBV5-1,TRBJ2-7,TRBD2,.,CASSLTSGVTVDEQYF,TGCGCCAGCAGCCTGACTAGCGGAGTTACGGTCGACGAGCAGTACTTC
TRBV19,TRBJ1-1,TRBD1,.,CASSPTGRTEAFF,TGTGCCAGTAGCCCGACAGGGCGGACTGAAGCTTTCTTT
TRBV19,TRBJ2-3,TRBD1,few,CASRDRGSTDTQYF,TGTGCGTCCAGAGACAGGGGCAGCACAGATACGCAGTATTTT
TRBV25-1,TRBJ2-1,TRBD2,.,CASSLAGGSYNEQFF,TGTGCCAGCAGTTTAGCGGGAGGTTCCTACAATGAGCAGTTCTTC
TRBV4-2,TRBJ2-2,.,.,CASSQVSVAPNTGELFF,TGTGCCAGCAGCCAAGTCTCCGTGGCCCCGAACACCGGGGAGCTGTTTTTT
TRBV19,TRBJ2-1,.,.,CATTDEYNEQFF,TGTGCCACCACAGACGAGTACAATGAGCAGTTCTTC
TRBV5-1,TRBJ1-2,.,.,CASSLGGFNYGYTF,TGCGCCAGCAGCTTGGGAGGGTTTAACTATGGCTACACCTTC
TRBV7-9,TRBJ2-5,.,.,CASSRTEETQYF,TGTGCCAGCAGCCGGACAGAAGAGACCCAGTACTTC